This T cell receptor beta chain was recovered during a study of T cells in Graves' hyperthyroidism and ophthalmopathy. Study-level background: Blood was drawn when the patient was first diagnosed and still untreated.

V dropped 5 bases and J dropped 1 base, with 11 bases sitting between them. The CDR3 has 15 residues. Study results and limitations: Through a model of 13 V-J features, ophthalmopathy was separated from stable hyperthyroidism. Blood also carried most thyroid clonotypes expanded above 0.001.

There are many counts of this clonotype. The antigen is undetermined. The investigators amplified TCR beta CDR3 regions from RNA transcripts. Carried out on the TCR CDR3, a first-round RT-PCR used the HTBI primer set. TCRdb passed the multiplex PCR reads through MiXCR, listing each CDR3 protein once. The data hold 410,000 or so distinct CDR3 sequences, with 14% to 15% observed a single time. The chain carries TRBV12-3 or TRBV12-4 and TRBJ2-2; the D is unclear. The material sequenced was blood. The receptor comes from a man aged 18-30 years with Graves' ophthalmopathy. Here the CDR3 DNA reads TGTGCCAGCAGTCGGTTCCTGCAGAACACCGGGGAGCTGTTTTTT. Residues: CASSRFLQNTGELFF.